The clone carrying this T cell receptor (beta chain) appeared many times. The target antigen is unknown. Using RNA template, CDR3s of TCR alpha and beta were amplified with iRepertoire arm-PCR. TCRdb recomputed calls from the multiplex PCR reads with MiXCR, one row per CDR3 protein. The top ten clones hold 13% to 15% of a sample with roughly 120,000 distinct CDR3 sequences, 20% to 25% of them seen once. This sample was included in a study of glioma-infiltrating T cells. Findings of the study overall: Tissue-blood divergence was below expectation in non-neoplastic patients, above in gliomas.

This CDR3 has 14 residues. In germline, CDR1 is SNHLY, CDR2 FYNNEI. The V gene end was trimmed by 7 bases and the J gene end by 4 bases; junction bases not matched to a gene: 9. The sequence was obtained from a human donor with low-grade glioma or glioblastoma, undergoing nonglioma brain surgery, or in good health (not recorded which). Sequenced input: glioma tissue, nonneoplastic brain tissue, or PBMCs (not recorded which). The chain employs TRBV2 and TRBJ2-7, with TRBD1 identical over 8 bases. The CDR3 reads CASNQDREGYEQYF. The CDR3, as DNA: TGTGCCAGCAATCAGGACAGGGAAGGGTACGAGCAGTACTTC.